These 12 T cell receptor beta chains originate from one sample sequenced in a study of blood T cell repertoires in COVID-19. The method was immunoSEQ multiplex PCR; TCRdb's version includes in-frame clones alone and lacks a portion of them. The sample shows about 150,000 clones, 75% to 85% of them seen only once. The sample was peripheral blood. Every receptor here comes from a man aged 55 to 70 with acute or convalescent COVID-19.

Remarks on this clone: One end of the junction does not line up with germline, which may come from a read error. The genes are TRBV19 and TRBJ1-3; unclear D gene. The CDR3 consists of 15 residues. CDR1 LNHDA and CDR2 SQIVND come from the germline V gene (reference sequence). The CDR3 DNA reads as TGTGCCAGTAGTATAGGAAGGAGCTCTGGAAGCACCATATATTTT. Encoded protein: CASSIGRSSGSTIYF.

The chain employs TRBV28 and TRBJ2-3; 11 bases are shared with TRBD1. The V gene end was trimmed by 3 bases and the J gene end by 4 bases; junction bases not matched to a gene: 3. Germline-derived CDR1 and CDR2 are MDHEN and SYDVKM. This CDR3 is built from 15 residues. The CDR3 DNA reads TGTGCCAGCAGTTTTGTGGGACAGGGGGCAGATACGCAGTATTTT. This gives the protein CASSFVGQGADTQYF. The variable domain in full, completed from reference TRBV28 and TRBJ2-3, reads DVKVTQSSRYLVKRTGEKVFLECVQDMDHENMFWYRQDPGLGLRLIYFSYDVKMKEKGDIPEGYSVSREKKERFSLILESASTNQTSMYLCASSFVGQGADTQYFGPGTRLTVL.

The gene calls are TRBV7-8 and TRBJ1-4, with 7 bases matching TRBD1. Germline CDR1 and CDR2: SGHVS and FQNEAQ. The ends lost 5 bases at V and 1 base at J; junction bases unmatched: 16. CDR3 length equals 19 residues. The CDR3 here is CASSRDRAGPSGTNEKLFF. The CDR3 bases are TGTGCCAGCAGCCGCGACAGGGCTGGGCCTTCCGGAACTAATGAAAAACTGTTTTTT.

The genes are TRBV5-4 and TRBJ2-6, with D unresolved. Looked up from germline, CDR1 is SGHNT and CDR2 is YYREEE (reference sequence). This CDR3 is built from 16 residues. Trimming shortened V by 2 bases and J by 0 bases, and 9 bases separated the two germline ends. The CDR3 DNA reads as TGTGCCAGCAGCTTTGGTTCCAGCTCTGGGGCCAACGTCCTGACTTTC. This sequence encodes CASSFGSSSGANVLTF. The whole variable domain, filled in from reference TRBV5-4 and TRBJ2-6, reads ETGVTQSPTHLIKTRGQQVTLRCSSQSGHNTVSWYQQALGQGPQFIFQYYREEENGRGNFPPRFSGLQFPNYSSELNVNALELDDSALYLCASSFGSSSGANVLTFGAGSRLTVL.

V and J are TRBV5-6 and TRBJ1-2; possible D gene TRBD1, 5 bases. Looked up from germline, CDR1 is SGHDT and CDR2 is YYEEEE. Between the trimmed V and J ends, which lost 4 bases and 4 bases, there was a span of 14 bases. This CDR3 contains 14 residues. CDR3 loop: CASSAAAGIYGYTF. The CDR3 DNA is TGTGCCAGCAGCGCCGCAGCAGGGATCTATGGCTACACCTTC.

The CDR3 coding sequence is TGTGCCATCAGTGCTCGCCCGGGACTAGCGGGAGAGGAGGGCACAGATACGCAGTATTTT. Translation: CAISARPGLAGEEGTDTQYF. V is TRBV10-3 and J is TRBJ2-3; 14 bases fit TRBD2. V dropped 4 bases and J dropped 1; count of bases not matched to a gene: 13. From germline, CDR1 is ENHRY and CDR2 SYGVKD. The CDR3 runs to 20 residues.

The chain is built from TRBV6-5 and TRBJ2-7, with 10 bases identical to TRBD1. The CDR3 loop spans 14 amino acids. Germline assignment: CDR1 MNHEY and CDR2 SVGAGI. V lost 8 bases to trimming and J lost 6 bases; unmatched junction nucleotides: 10. The DNA of the CDR3 is TGTGCCAGCCTCGGGACAGGGGATTTTGGCGAGCAGTACTTC. Translating it yields CASLGTGDFGEQYF.

This sequence joins TRBV4-1 and TRBJ1-1, with 7 bases identical to TRBD1. The CDR3 is made up of 16 amino acids. The junction had 10 bases not matched to a gene; V was cut back by 1 base and J by 5 bases. In germline, CDR1 is MGHRA, CDR2 YSYEKL. This CDR3 reads CASSQGQTGMGTEAFF. DNA for the CDR3: TGCGCCAGCAGCCAAGGCCAGACAGGGATGGGAACTGAAGCTTTCTTT.

The DNA for the CDR3 is TGTGCCAGCAGCCAAGAGGTAACGGGAGGGCCCAATGAGCAGTTCTTC. It codes for CASSQEVTGGPNEQFF. The rearrangement uses TRBV4-2 and TRBJ2-1, with TRBD2 identical over 8 bases. The CDR3 runs 16 residues. V trimming: 0 bases; J trimming: 6 bases; junction bases outside the gene matches: 7. Germline values: CDR1 LGHNA, CDR2 YNFKEQ.

There are a few counts of this clone. The V gene is TRBV19, the J gene TRBJ1-6, with 9 bases that match TRBD1. J was trimmed by 6 bases and V by 5 bases; bases with no gene match: 2. Germline V gives CDR1 LNHDA, CDR2 SQIVND (reference sequence). The CDR3 is made up of 14 amino acids. CDR3 residues: CASSPTGGNSPLHF. CDR3 DNA: TGTGCCAGTAGTCCGACAGGGGGTAATTCACCCCTCCACTTT. The whole variable domain, remainder taken from reference TRBV19 and TRBJ1-6, is DGGITQSPKYLFRKEGQNVTLSCEQNLNHDAMYWYRQDPGQGLRLIYYSQIVNDFQKGDIAEGYSVSREKKESFPLTVTSAQKNPTAFYLCASSPTGGNSPLHFGNGTRLTVT.

The chain has TRBV6-5 and TRBJ2-7, with 7 bases that match TRBD2. This CDR3 spans 14 amino acids. V trimming: 8 bases; J trimming: 2 bases; junction bases outside the gene matches: 9. The germline gives CDR1 MNHEY, CDR2 SVGAGI. The CDR3 region is CASSGGRYAYEQYF. In DNA form, the CDR3 reads TGTGCCAGCTCGGGGGGAAGGTACGCCTACGAGCAGTACTTC.

A remark on this clone: Distinct nucleotide sequences in the sample also encode this CDR3. The chain carries TRBV19 and TRBJ1-5; D is possibly TRBD1 (5 bases). CDR1 and CDR2 from the germline V gene are LNHDA and SQIVND (reference sequence). This CDR3 contains 14 residues. V was cut by 7 bases and J by 2 bases, with 12 bases left in between. The CDR3 spells CASTGQGGNQPQHF. CDR3 bases: TGTGCCAGTACTGGACAAGGGGGCAATCAGCCCCAGCATTTT.